This T cell receptor (beta chain) was captured in a study of regulatory T cells in long-lasting Graves disease. Study in general: Graves' patients, newly diagnosed, had taken antithyroid drugs under 3 months. Whole-study findings and limits: Newly diagnosed patients shared 966 public clonotypes; persistent patients shared a few thousand.

On this clonotype: Its antigen is unknown.

CDR3 regions were amplified by Arm-PCR using iRepertoire HTBI primers to build TCR beta libraries. TCRdb called the multiplex PCR reads again in MiXCR, with one record for every CDR3 protein. In the table there are some 600,000 distinct CDR3 sequences, roughly 15% of which are singletons. Described time point: newly diagnosed GD, antithyroid drugs for less than 3 months. Extracted PBMC RNA gave rise to the TCR library. The CDR3 is 12 residues long. The germline CDR1 and CDR2 sequences are MNHNS and SASEGT. V was shortened by 5 bases and J by 4 bases, with 8 bases between the two germline ends. The sample was also linked to a second study, of T cells in Graves' hyperthyroidism and ophthalmopathy. From that paper: TCR CDR3 regions were first amplified by RT-PCR with HTBI primers.

The receptor was derived from a man aged 18-30 years with Graves disease. The starting material was peripheral blood mononuclear cells (PBMCs), obtained at new diagnosis, from a patient treated with antithyroid drugs. This chain uses TRBV6-1 with TRBJ1-2; D not certain. CDR3 nucleotide sequence: TGTGCCAGCAGTAAGAGTGGCTATGGCTACACCTTC. Protein product: CASSKSGYGYTF.